This TCR beta chain was identified during a study of T cell responses to AZD1222 COVID-19 vaccine (dated by TCRdb to the early 2020s). Regarding the research as a whole: Because spike-specific TCR depth and breadth did not differ between the two schedules, AZD1222 recipients who got a second dose at roughly 4 weeks were pooled with those who got a second dose at roughly 12 weeks. A total of approximately 240 trial participants underwent TCR sequencing, of whom 207 received two doses of AZD1222 and some 26 received two doses of the MenACWY control vaccine. Trial participants were enrolled by age into 18-55, 56-69 and 70-plus year subgroups, with around 150, 28 and 57 TCR-sequenced participants respectively.

Study-level results and caveats: The vaccine-associated CD4 TCRs covered the entire spike protein, and the dominant responses fell in regions 160-218 and 743-854. Conclusions about previously exposed vaccinees were limited because only six AZD1222 recipients were SARS-CoV-2 seropositive at baseline. A significant rise in spike-specific TCR breadth and depth was observed after two AZD1222 doses relative to day 0 and relative to MenACWY recipients. In the small 56-69-year group, the increase in depth fell short of significance, most likely because of low power. Nearly half of unique spike-specific TCRs reportedly recognized epitopes outside regions mutated in the B.1.351 and B.1.1.7 variants. Because no samples from the day 14 peak response were available, repertoires could be characterized only after the peak T cell response. Most participants were white British and females outnumbered males, and the authors suggested that clonal diversity may have been underestimated.

The CDR3 regions of human TCRbeta chains were analyzed by immunosequencing. From the authors' description of their analysis: Repertoire TCRs were checked for matches against a reference library of SARS-CoV-2-specific TCRs that had been generated using the MIRA antigen-specificity platform. Breadth was defined as the fraction of unique TCRs that were SARS-CoV-2-associated. Depth was defined as the fraction of total T cells that were SARS-CoV-2-associated. Using the MIRA data, each spike-specific TCR was mapped to the spike region that the TCR reacts to and placed in a CD4 or CD8 class. Log10-transformed breadth and depth values were compared by one-way ANOVA with Sidak's multiple comparisons tests. Here the immuneACCESS table is served through TCRdb, limited to in-frame sequences with V and J called. Missing clones are a known gap in these copies; in checked studies unresolved V genes cover under half, and the rest lacks a known reason. The DNA was the basis for D and trimming; V, J and clone size are from that table. The sample contains some 150,000 clones, approximately 94% of them found a single time. The top ten clones comprise approximately 2.1% of the sample.

A note on this clone: Its recognized antigen is unknown. Qualities for individual bases were not recorded, and no much larger clone is one base off.

The sample's time point, from its label and the paper: baseline before first vaccination. Vaccinee samples came from UK trials COV001 and COV002, including a single-blind randomized controlled phase 2/3 trial of AZD1222 (ChAdOx1 nCoV-19) in healthy adults. Trial participant PBMC samples were collected at day 0 and day 28 after the second dose for TCRbeta chain sequencing. Compared with germline, V lacks 4 bases and J lacks 1 base; bases without a gene match: 5. Counted from cysteine to phenylalanine, this CDR3 has 15 amino acids. Just CDR3 DNA is preserved here, 45 bases in frame from base 1. The germline V gene specifies SQVTM as CDR1 and ANQGSEA as CDR2.

The rearrangement combines TRBV29-1 with TRBJ2-2; 8 nucleotides in the junction match TRBD2. This clonotype originated in an adult in good health. Material: peripheral blood, obtained on day 0 of AZD1222 vaccination. CDR3 reads: CSVVDSGVNTGELFF. The nucleotide sequence is given as TGCAGCGTTGTCGATAGCGGGGTGAACACCGGGGAGCTGTTTTTT.